This T cell receptor (beta chain) is from a study of early T cells in non-severe SARS-CoV-2 infection. Germline CDR1 reads SGHDT; CDR2 reads YYEEEE. There are 14 residues in the CDR3. V shed 4 bases and J shed 1 base, with 9 bases lying between them. MiXCR, applied by TCRdb to the 5' RACE reads, yields one record per CDR3 protein. This table has roughly 53,000 distinct CDR3 sequences, about 9.4% appearing once. This clonotype occurred many times. This clonotype was sampled from an adult who was a healthcare worker with PCR-confirmed SARS-CoV-2 infection or an uninfected control (not recorded which). Sequenced: whole blood. V and J are TRBV5-6 and TRBJ2-1; D not resolved. This CDR3 reads CASSPTWSYNEQFF. The CDR3 DNA follows: TGTGCCAGCAGCCCAACTTGGTCCTACAATGAGCAGTTCTTC.